One sample yielded the 25 T cell receptor beta chains listed below, sequenced in a study of regulatory and conventional T cells in RAG deficiency. The assay was immunoSEQ multiplex PCR, and TCRdb's table has in-frame clones only and misses some. The sample carries around 31,000 clones, around 90% recorded once. The same data also contributed to another study, on regulatory T cells. That publication notes: Amplification used 52 TRBV primers and 13 TRBJ primers.

Sequencing was carried out using CD8+ T cells sorted from blood. The receptors stem from a human donor in good health.

This clone turned up a few times. The J gene is TRBJ1-6, the V gene TRBV19; D not resolved. The CDR3 runs 17 residues. The germline V gene encodes CDR1 LNHDA and CDR2 SQIVND (reference sequence). V was trimmed by 1 base and J by 0 bases, leaving 10 bases between them. CDR3 sequence reads: CASSIAGVSSYNSPLHF. The DNA of the CDR3 is TGTGCCAGTAGTATAGCCGGGGTGAGCTCCTATAATTCACCCCTCCACTTT.

The rearrangement joins TRBV4-1 to TRBJ2-3; D is uncertain. Trimming left V 0 bases short and J 2 bases short, with 9 bases between. CDR1 is MGHRA, CDR2 YSYEKL, per germline. The CDR3 extends over 15 amino acids. CDR3 sequence reads: CASSQESVVTDTQYF. DNA of the CDR3: TGCGCCAGCAGCCAAGAATCGGTCGTCACAGATACGCAGTATTTT.

The J gene is TRBJ2-3, the V gene TRBV1. TRBV1 represents a pseudogene. The CDR3 extends over 16 amino acids. The CDR3 region is CTSISPDRFNTDTQYF. In DNA, the CDR3 is TGCACCAGCATCTCTCCTGATCGCTTCAACACAGATACGCAGTATTTT.

This chain joins TRBV6-1 and TRBJ2-5; 14 nucleotides match TRBD2. Losses at the gene ends were 2 bases for V and 8 bases for J; bases not matched to a gene: 4. Germline loops: CDR1 MNHNS, CDR2 SASEGT. The CDR3 totals 15 residues. CDR3 loop: CASSELTSGRETQYF. The CDR3 DNA follows: TGTGCCAGCAGTGAACTGACTAGCGGGAGGGAAACCCAGTACTTC.

V usage is TRBV29-1 and J usage is TRBJ1-1; 8 bases fit TRBD1. The CDR3 runs 13 residues. With V trimmed by 6 bases and J by 1 base, 4 bases remained unmatched. Germline CDR1 is SQVTM and CDR2 is ANQGSEA. CDR3 protein: CSVSGGRNTEAFF. For the CDR3, the DNA is TGCAGCGTATCAGGGGGCCGGAACACTGAAGCTTTCTTT.

This clone was observed a few times. The genes are TRBV27 and TRBJ2-1; maybe TRBD1 (5 bases). Germline V gives CDR1 MNHEY, CDR2 SMNVEV (reference sequence). Deletions cut 4 bases from V and 1 base from J, with 5 bases between. CDR3 length equals 13 residues. CDR3 residues: CASSSGSYNEQFF. In nucleotides, the CDR3 is TGTGCCAGCAGTTCAGGGTCCTACAATGAGCAGTTCTTC.

The chain is built from TRBV27 and TRBJ1-1; tentatively, D is TRBD1 (5 bases). The V gene lost 4 bases and the J gene lost 1 base, with 13 bases spanning the gap. CDR3 length equals 15 residues. Germline assignment: CDR1 MNHEY and CDR2 SMNVEV (reference sequence). For the CDR3, the DNA is TGTGCCAGCAGTTCCCATCTGAGGGGGAACACTGAAGCTTTCTTT. Translating gives CASSSHLRGNTEAFF.

The CDR3 bases are TGTGCCAGCACGCCTGGGACAGGGGGAACTAATGAAAAACTGTTTTTT. It translates to CASTPGTGGTNEKLFF. The gene calls are TRBV6-6 and TRBJ1-4, with TRBD1 matching over 11 bases. This CDR3 comprises 16 residues. Germline CDR1 reads MNHNY; CDR2 reads SVGAGI (reference sequence). With 7 bases clipped from V and 1 base from J, the junction kept 5 bases outside the gene matches.

This sequence joins TRBV27 and TRBJ1-1; D not resolved. CDR3 length: 14 amino acids. The V gene lost 5 bases and the J gene lost 1 base, with 11 bases spanning the gap. Germline V gene lookup returns CDR1 MNHEY and CDR2 SMNVEV (reference sequence). The CDR3 here is CASSRGQWNTEAFF. The CDR3 bases are TGTGCCAGCAGTCGGGGTCAGTGGAACACTGAAGCTTTCTTT.

V gene TRBV2 combines with J gene TRBJ2-3, with D possibly called TRBD1 or TRBD2 (5 bases each). The V gene lost 6 bases and the J gene lost 3 bases, with 16 bases spanning the gap. CDR3 size: 15 residues. In germline, CDR1 is SNHLY, CDR2 FYNNEI. The CDR3 loop is CASRVGTLRTDTQYF. The CDR3 DNA reads as TGTGCCAGCAGGGTCGGGACCTTGCGGACAGATACGCAGTATTTT.

The CDR3 here is CASSLADEAFF. The DNA for the CDR3 is TGTGCCAGCAGTTTGGCGGATGAAGCTTTCTTT. The V gene is TRBV28, the J gene TRBJ1-1; D uncertain. The V end was cut by 3 bases, the J end by 7 bases, with 6 bases between. CDR1 is MDHEN, CDR2 SYDVKM, per germline. The CDR3 loop spans 11 amino acids. The full variable domain, its missing parts supplied by reference TRBV28 and TRBJ1-1, is DVKVTQSSRYLVKRTGEKVFLECVQDMDHENMFWYRQDPGLGLRLIYFSYDVKMKEKGDIPEGYSVSREKKERFSLILESASTNQTSMYLCASSLADEAFFGQGTRLTVV.

The J gene is TRBJ1-6, the V gene TRBV2, with unresolved D. The CDR3 runs 16 residues. With 8 bases removed from V and 0 bases from J, the gap between germline ends came to 14 bases. Germline CDR1 SNHLY, CDR2 FYNNEI. Here the CDR3 reads CASVGPLSSYNSPLHF. The CDR3 DNA reads as TGTGCCAGCGTAGGCCCGCTAAGCTCCTATAATTCACCCCTCCACTTT.

The CDR3 DNA sequence: TGTGCCAGCAGCTTAGGGGGGCCCTCCTACGAGCAGTACTTC. Protein product: CASSLGGPSYEQYF. The chain recombines TRBV7-8 with TRBJ2-7, with a weak D call TRBD1 (6 bases). Trimming took off 1 base at V and 0 bases at J, with 7 bases between the two ends. CDR1 is SGHVS and CDR2 is FQNEAQ in the germline V gene. The length of the CDR3 is 14 residues.

This clone was picked up one time. The V and J genes are TRBV6-1 and TRBJ2-6, with 10 bases that match TRBD1. TRBJ2-1 explains the end of the DNA better; the J call may be wrong. CDR1 MNHNS and CDR2 SASEGT come from the germline V gene. The CDR3 spans 14 residues. In DNA form, the CDR3 reads TGTGCCAGCAGGGCCGGGACAGGGGCCAATGAGCAGTTCTTC. Its protein product is CASRAGTGANEQFF.

The V gene is TRBV7-6, the J gene TRBJ1-1; TRBD1 might be the D (5 bases). Germline V gene lookup returns CDR1 SGHVS and CDR2 FNYEAQ. This CDR3 is built from 16 residues. V lost 1 base, J lost 3 bases, and 15 bases lay in between. The CDR3 DNA reads as TGTGCCAGCAGCTTAGGGGGCCGGCGGGTGGACACTGAAGCTTTCTTT. Translated, it gives CASSLGGRRVDTEAFF.

This clone was picked up one time. The chain employs TRBV7-8 and TRBJ2-3, with no clear D. Trimming took off 1 base at V and 7 bases at J, with 9 bases between the two ends. CDR1 SGHVS and CDR2 FQNEAQ come from the germline V gene. The CDR3 covers 13 residues. The DNA for the CDR3 is TGTGCCAGCAGCTTAGTAACCATTTATACGCAGTATTTT. It codes for CASSLVTIYTQYF.

This chain links TRBV28 with TRBJ2-5; D may be TRBD1 or TRBD2 (5 bases each). The end of the DNA is better explained by TRBJ2-7, so the J call may be wrong. The CDR3 consists of 14 residues. Germline V gene lookup returns CDR1 MDHEN and CDR2 SYDVKM. In DNA, the CDR3 is TGTGCCAGCTCGAGGGACGGAAACTCCTACGAGCAGTACTTC. It yields the protein CASSRDGNSYEQYF.

J is TRBJ2-1 and V is TRBV19, with 7 bases that match TRBD2. CDR1 LNHDA and CDR2 SQIVND come from the germline V gene (reference sequence). Trimming took 7 bases from V and 6 from J; bases not matched to a gene: 6. CDR3 size: 13 residues. The CDR3 DNA sequence: TGTGCCAGTACCGATTCGGGAGGCAATGAGCAGTTCTTC. Protein product: CASTDSGGNEQFF. Drawing the rest from reference TRBV19 and TRBJ2-1, the complete variable domain is DGGITQSPKYLFRKEGQNVTLSCEQNLNHDAMYWYRQDPGQGLRLIYYSQIVNDFQKGDIAEGYSVSREKKESFPLTVTSAQKNPTAFYLCASTDSGGNEQFFGPGTRLTVL.

The V gene is TRBV6-5, the J gene TRBJ2-7; D is undetermined. The V gene lost 5 bases and the J gene lost 4 bases, with 6 bases spanning the gap. Germline-derived CDR1 and CDR2 are MNHEY and SVGAGI. This CDR3 is built from 11 residues. CDR3 DNA: TGTGCCAGCAGTGAAGGATACGAGCAGTACTTC. Its translation: CASSEGYEQYF.

The V gene is TRBV6-9, the J gene TRBJ2-7; 10 positions agree with TRBD1. This CDR3 has 16 residues. J was trimmed by 4 bases and V by 5 bases; bases with no gene match: 11. The V gene's germline CDR1 is MNHGY and CDR2 SVAAGI. The CDR3 nucleotides read TGTGCCAGCAGTATAGCCGGGACAGGGGAAGGGTACGAGCAGTACTTC. Its protein is CASSIAGTGEGYEQYF.

This clone came up a few times. The chain carries TRBV7-9 and TRBJ1-3; D remains unclear. The CDR3 is 13 amino acids. The V gene's germline CDR1 is SEHNR and CDR2 FQNEAQ (reference sequence). V dropped 5 bases and J dropped 0 bases, with 5 bases sitting between them. CDR3 DNA: TGTGCCAGCAGCCCGAACTCTGGAAACACCATATATTTT. It specifies CASSPNSGNTIYF.

The chain uses TRBV19 and TRBJ2-1, with D tentatively TRBD2 (6 bases). Trimming removed 5 bases at V and 6 bases at J, with 11 bases between. Germline V gene sequence: CDR1 LNHDA, CDR2 SQIVND (reference sequence). The CDR3 loop spans 13 amino acids. CDR3 protein: CASSAGWRNEQFF. The CDR3 DNA is TGTGCCAGTAGTGCGGGGTGGCGCAATGAGCAGTTCTTC.

The chain uses TRBV28 and TRBJ2-1, with TRBD1 identical over 7 bases. The CDR3 length is 14 residues. With 10 bases clipped from V and 4 bases from J, the junction kept 10 bases outside the gene matches. The V gene's germline CDR1 is MDHEN and CDR2 SYDVKM. DNA for the CDR3: TGTGCCACCGGGACAGCCAGATCGTACAATGAGCAGTTCTTC. Its translation is CATGTARSYNEQFF.

The chain employs TRBV9 and TRBJ1-4, with D perhaps matching TRBD1 (6 bases). Per the germline V gene, CDR1 is SGDLS and CDR2 is YYNGEE. The CDR3 has 16 residues. Trimming cost V 0 bases and J 1 base, with 10 bases left between them. The CDR3 bases are TGTGCCAGCAGCGTAGGGGACATACTAACTAATGAAAAACTGTTTTTT. As protein: CASSVGDILTNEKLFF.

The V call is TRBV4-1, the J call TRBJ2-1; tentatively, D is TRBD1 (6 bases). V was pared by 0 bases and J by 6 bases, with 12 bases between. The germline CDR1 and CDR2 sequences are MGHRA and YSYEKL. The CDR3 consists of 15 residues. The CDR3 reads CASSQENRDGNEQFF. DNA for the CDR3: TGCGCCAGCAGCCAAGAGAACAGGGACGGCAATGAGCAGTTCTTC.